Below are 29 T cell receptor beta chains sequenced from a single sample in a study of early T cells in non-severe SARS-CoV-2 infection. TCRdb redid the calling of the 5' RACE reads with MiXCR, one entry per CDR3 protein. The data show around 62,000 distinct CDR3 sequences, around 12% seen once. The sample taken for sequencing was whole blood. Receptor source: an adult who was a healthcare worker with PCR-confirmed SARS-CoV-2 infection or an uninfected control (not recorded which).

At least ten counts were recorded for this clonotype. J is TRBJ2-7 and V is TRBV27; 8 nucleotides match TRBD2. Looked up from germline, CDR1 is MNHEY and CDR2 is SMNVEV (reference sequence). The CDR3 has 15 residues. V was pared by 2 bases and J by 0 bases, with 3 bases of the junction left unmatched. The CDR3 loop is CASSLGAGGSYEQYF. CDR3 bases: TGTGCCAGCAGTTTAGGGGCGGGGGGCTCCTACGAGCAGTACTTC.

The chain recombines TRBV20-1 with TRBJ2-7; D is possibly TRBD1 (5 bases). The germline gives CDR1 DFQATT, CDR2 SNEGSKA (reference sequence). V lost 4 bases and J lost 2, with 12 bases in between. The CDR3 length is 13 residues. The CDR3 sequence: CSANPGLTYEQYF. The CDR3 coding sequence is TGCAGTGCTAACCCAGGGCTCACCTACGAGCAGTACTTC.

This chain links TRBV11-2 with TRBJ2-7; TRBD1 might be the D (6 bases). Trimming left V 1 base short and J 2 bases short, with 12 bases between. Germline CDR1 reads SGHAT; CDR2 reads FQNNGV. The CDR3 has 15 amino acids. The chain's CDR3 is CASSLGVRGPYEQYF. CDR3 DNA: TGTGCCAGCAGCTTAGGCGTCAGGGGACCCTACGAGCAGTACTTC.

There are many counts of this clonotype. V gene TRBV20-1 combines with J gene TRBJ2-3, with 7 bases lining up with TRBD2. CDR1 is DFQATT, CDR2 SNEGSKA, per germline (reference sequence). V dropped 4 bases and J dropped 0; count of bases not matched to a gene: 4. The CDR3 is 14 amino acids. CDR3 bases: TGCAGTGCTAAACGTAGCGGGAGCACAGATACGCAGTATTTT. Translated, it gives CSAKRSGSTDTQYF.

This clonotype was seen ten or more times. CDR3 coding DNA: TGCAGTGCTTCCCCGGGACAGGGGGCTGGGACCCAGTACTTC. As protein: CSASPGQGAGTQYF. The V gene is TRBV20-1, the J gene TRBJ2-5; 12 bases agree with TRBD1. The CDR3 has 14 residues. Germline V CDR1 and CDR2: DFQATT, SNEGSKA (reference sequence). V lost 5 bases and J lost 7; bases outside the gene matches: 8.

This rearrangement joins TRBV29-1 to TRBJ2-7; D is possibly TRBD1 (6 bases). Germline-derived CDR1 and CDR2 are SQVTM and ANQGSEA. The V gene lost 3 bases and the J gene lost 2 bases, with 14 bases spanning the gap. CDR3 length: 14 amino acids. The DNA of the CDR3 is TGCAGCGTTGAGGGGCTCCAGGGGCCCTACGAGCAGTACTTC. It codes for CSVEGLQGPYEQYF.

This clonotype was picked up many times. The gene calls are TRBV7-6 and TRBJ2-1; TRBD2 matches at 7 bases. Germline lookup yields CDR1 SGHVS and CDR2 FNYEAQ. The CDR3 is 12 residues long. J lost 9 bases, V lost 1 base, and 0 bases had no gene match. This CDR3 reads CASSLGGGEQFF. The CDR3, as DNA: TGTGCCAGCAGCTTAGGCGGGGGTGAGCAGTTCTTC.

This clonotype was seen more than once but under ten times. The V and J genes are TRBV2 and TRBJ2-1; D might be TRBD2 (6 bases). From germline, CDR1 is SNHLY and CDR2 FYNNEI. This CDR3 has 18 residues. With 2 bases removed from V and 0 bases from J, the gap between germline ends came to 17 bases. The CDR3 spells CASSERGTGTYSYNEQFF. For the CDR3, the DNA is TGTGCCAGCAGTGAACGCGGCACCGGGACTTACTCCTACAATGAGCAGTTCTTC.

The chain uses TRBV6-4 and TRBJ2-2; 7 bases line up with TRBD1. Germline assignment: CDR1 MRHNA and CDR2 SNTAGT. The CDR3 has 17 residues. Trimming removed 0 bases from V and 7 bases from J; junction bases left unmatched: 11. The CDR3 reads CASSDSNRGWANGELFF. The CDR3 DNA reads as TGTGCCAGCAGTGACTCGAACAGGGGATGGGCCAACGGGGAGCTGTTTTTT.

This clonotype was observed a handful of times. The genes are TRBV25-1 and TRBJ1-6, with 8 bases aligning to TRBD1. The CDR3 consists of 16 residues. V gave up 2 bases and J gave up 9 bases; unmatched junction bases: 9. The germline gives CDR1 MGHDK, CDR2 SYGVNS. As DNA, the CDR3 is TGTGCCAGCAGTGAAGTCATCGGACAGGGAGGTTCACCCCTCCACTTT. It encodes CASSEVIGQGGSPLHF.

The chain combines TRBV20-1 with TRBJ2-2; no firm D call. Trimming left V 0 bases short and J 0 bases short, with 11 bases between. CDR3 length: 16 residues. The germline CDR1 and CDR2 sequences are DFQATT and SNEGSKA (reference sequence). The CDR3 region has the DNA TGCAGTGCTAGAGATCAGTTCAAGACGAACACCGGGGAGCTGTTTTTT. Translation: CSARDQFKTNTGELFF.

This clonotype was detected ten times or more. This chain links TRBV20-1 with TRBJ2-1, with 8 bases that match TRBD2. V lost 3 bases to trimming and J lost 12 bases; unmatched junction nucleotides: 19. Germline CDR1 DFQATT, CDR2 SNEGSKA (reference sequence). CDR3 size: 16 residues. Written as DNA, the CDR3 is TGCAGTGCTAGCCCCCTGGACAGCGGGAGTTTGGAGGGGCAGTTCTTC. Its translation: CSASPLDSGSLEGQFF.

This clonotype was counted many times. CDR3 in DNA: TGTGCCAGCAGGGGCCTTAGCGGGAGAGCAGATACGCAGTATTTT. It encodes CASRGLSGRADTQYF. The rearrangement links TRBV2 to TRBJ2-3; 9 bases align to TRBD2. The CDR3 is 15 amino acids. The V gene's germline CDR1 is SNHLY and CDR2 FYNNEI. Trimming removed 6 bases from V and 4 bases from J; junction bases left unmatched: 8.

The chain employs TRBV9 and TRBJ2-5; no clear D. The germline V and J ends were trimmed by 4 bases and 1 base, with 8 bases remaining between them. Looked up from germline, CDR1 is SGDLS and CDR2 is YYNGEE. The CDR3 consists of 13 residues. In DNA, the CDR3 is TGTGCCAGCAGCCCGATGCCCCAAGAGACCCAGTACTTC. Amino acids: CASSPMPQETQYF.

The J gene is TRBJ2-7, the V gene TRBV7-8; a weak D match, TRBD1 (6 bases). Trimming removed 7 bases at V and 6 bases at J, with 10 bases between. The CDR3 is 11 residues long. Germline V gene sequence: CDR1 SGHVS, CDR2 FQNEAQ. The CDR3, as DNA: TGTGCCAGCACCCAGGGGATCGAGCAGTACTTC. Its translation: CASTQGIEQYF.

The chain carries TRBV9 and TRBJ2-7; 10 bases are shared with TRBD2. The germline CDR1 and CDR2 sequences are SGDLS and YYNGEE. The CDR3 has 12 residues. V dropped 7 bases and J dropped 7; count of bases not matched to a gene: 5. CDR3 sequence (DNA): TGTGCCAGCGGGCTAGCGGGAGCGGAGCAGTACTTC. It translates to CASGLAGAEQYF.

The chain carries TRBV7-2 and TRBJ1-1, with D maybe TRBD1 (6 bases). The CDR3 is 15 residues long. CDR1 and CDR2 from the germline V gene are SGHTA and FQGNSA. V lost 6 bases, J lost 5 bases, and 19 bases lay in between. CDR3 nucleotide sequence: TGTGCCAGCAGGCAAGAGGGGGGAAGAGGGACTGAAGCTTTCTTT. This translates into CASRQEGGRGTEAFF.

This clonotype counts as medium-sized. The V gene is TRBV27, the J gene TRBJ2-5, with D perhaps matching TRBD2 (5 bases). Germline V CDR1 and CDR2: MNHEY, SMNVEV (reference sequence). V dropped 1 base and J dropped 5 bases, with 14 bases sitting between them. CDR3 length: 15 residues. CDR3 residues: CASSLLAGPTETQYF. DNA for the CDR3: TGTGCCAGCAGTTTATTGGCGGGCCCGACGGAGACCCAGTACTTC.

The rearrangement joins TRBV7-2 to TRBJ2-1; perhaps TRBD2 as D (6 bases). Per germline, CDR1 SGHTA and CDR2 FQGNSA. The V and J ends lost 5 bases and 7 bases respectively, with 15 bases between them. The length of the CDR3 is 14 residues. CDR3 sequence (DNA): TGTGCCAGCAGCGTTGGGGGGTTCCCGAATGAGCAGTTCTTC. Its protein is CASSVGGFPNEQFF.

This clonotype was detected many times. V is TRBV20-1 and J is TRBJ1-1; the match to TRBD1 covers 9 bases. Germline V CDR1 and CDR2: DFQATT, SNEGSKA (reference sequence). The CDR3 is 15 amino acids. The trim removed 1 base at V and 5 bases at J, leaving 8 bases unmatched. The CDR3 nucleotides are TGCAGTGCTAGAGGCCCACAGGGGGCTCGGACTGAAGCTTTCTTT. Encoded protein: CSARGPQGARTEAFF.

A single count supports this clonotype. The rearrangement links TRBV5-1 to TRBJ2-1; 9 bases agree with TRBD1. The germline V gene has CDR1 SGHRS and CDR2 YFSETQ. The CDR3 totals 17 residues. Germline trimming cut 0 bases from V and 4 bases from J; bases unmatched to any gene: 8. The CDR3 here is CASSLALTGGDYNEQFF. CDR3 bases: TGCGCCAGCAGCTTGGCTCTTACAGGGGGCGATTACAATGAGCAGTTCTTC. Combining the CDR3 with reference TRBV5-1 and TRBJ2-1 gives the whole variable domain KAGVTQTPRYLIKTRGQQVTLSCSPISGHRSVSWYQQTPGQGLQFLFEYFSETQRNKGNFPGRFSGRQFSNSRSEMNVSTLELGDSALYLCASSLALTGGDYNEQFFGPGTRLTVL.

This chain connects TRBV7-9 to TRBJ2-3, with TRBD1 identical over 9 bases. V was pared by 7 bases and J by 7 bases, with 6 bases of the junction left unmatched. The germline V gene has CDR1 SEHNR and CDR2 FQNEAQ (reference sequence). The length of the CDR3 is 13 residues. CDR3 in amino acids: CASNTGGRNTQYF. The CDR3 nucleotides read TGTGCCAGCAATACAGGGGGCAGGAATACGCAGTATTTT.

The V gene is TRBV18, the J gene TRBJ2-3; the match to TRBD1 covers 7 bases. With 3 bases clipped from V and 4 bases from J, the junction kept 1 base outside the gene matches. CDR1 is KGHSH and CDR2 is LQKENI in the germline V gene. The length of the CDR3 is 13 residues. As DNA, the CDR3 is TGTGCCAGCTCACCTACAGGGGCAGATACGCAGTATTTT. It codes for CASSPTGADTQYF.

This clonotype was counted between two and nine times. The rearrangement uses TRBV7-2 and TRBJ2-7, with TRBD2 matching over 10 bases. This CDR3 contains 13 residues. The germline CDR1 and CDR2 sequences are SGHTA and FQGNSA. V trimming: 3 bases; J trimming: 12 bases; junction bases outside the gene matches: 8. The CDR3 spells CASSFHLAGERYF. The CDR3 DNA sequence: TGTGCCAGCAGCTTTCACCTAGCGGGGGAGAGGTACTTC.

The V and J genes are TRBV28 and TRBJ1-4; D is perhaps TRBD1 (5 bases). CDR3 length: 15 residues. Per germline, CDR1 MDHEN and CDR2 SYDVKM. V was trimmed by 5 bases and J by 5 bases, leaving 15 bases between them. The CDR3 DNA reads TGTGCCAGCAGTCCCCTCGGGAAGGGGAATGAAAAACTGTTTTTT. Translating it yields CASSPLGKGNEKLFF.

The chain links TRBV9 to TRBJ1-1, with D uncertain. Germline V lookup: CDR1 SGDLS, CDR2 YYNGEE. This CDR3 has 13 residues. V was clipped by 0 bases and J by 3 bases, with 6 bases between them. In nucleotides, the CDR3 is TGTGCCAGCAGCGTAGATGCGTACACTGAAGCTTTCTTT. This translates into CASSVDAYTEAFF.

This clonotype was counted a few times. CDR3 nucleotide sequence: TGCAGCGTTGTTCAATCCCTAGAAGGGGAGACCCAGTACTTC. Translated, it gives CSVVQSLEGETQYF. The chain joins TRBV29-1 to TRBJ2-5; D call uncertain. Per the germline V gene, CDR1 is SQVTM and CDR2 is ANQGSEA. The CDR3 totals 14 residues. The V and J ends lost 4 bases and 5 bases respectively, with 17 bases between them.

This clonotype appeared many times. This chain connects TRBV3-1 to TRBJ2-5; D is undetermined. The V gene lost 3 bases and the J gene lost 4 bases, with 12 bases spanning the gap. Germline V CDR1 and CDR2: LGHDT, YNNKEL (reference sequence). The CDR3 contains 14 residues. As DNA, the CDR3 is TGTGCCAGCAGCCAGGCAGCAGGTGGAGAGACCCAGTACTTC. This translates into CASSQAAGGETQYF.

This clonotype was counted many times. CDR3 nucleotides: TGTGCCAGCAGCAGGGCCACTGACACTGAAGCTTTCTTT. Translating it yields CASSRATDTEAFF. V is TRBV2 and J is TRBJ1-1; possible D gene TRBD1, 5 bases. The CDR3 sequence is 13 residues long. Germline V gives CDR1 SNHLY, CDR2 FYNNEI. Trimming took 6 bases from V and 3 from J, leaving 11 bases between them.